This TCR beta chain appears in the sequencing data of a study of OX40 agonist ivuxolimab in advanced cancers. At the level of the study: Ivuxolimab, an antibody acting as an agonist of OX40 (CD134), was used to treat patients. People who had prior anti-PD-1, anti-PD-L1 or anti-CTLA-4 therapy could take part, and under 45% had some. Overall study results and limits: Mean expanded clone counts were higher in CD8+ than CD4+ T cells.

J lost 0 bases, V lost 0 bases, and 8 bases had no gene match. Germline CDR1 is SGHKS and CDR2 is YYEKEE (reference sequence). This CDR3 has 17 amino acids. As for this clone: Its antigen is undetermined.

Clones were read by immunoSEQ multiplex PCR, and TCRdb kept only the in-frame ones, dropping some. This sample has approximately 70,000 clones, with 85% to 95% found just once. The genes are TRBV5-5 and TRBJ2-7; 8 nucleotides agree with TRBD1. This receptor was identified in an adult with an advanced solid tumor such as melanoma, head and neck, liver or kidney cancer. The sample here was CD4+ or CD8+ T cells sorted from blood, taken in a trial of the OX40 agonist ivuxolimab. CDR3 sequence: CASSLGIQGVSSYEQYF. The CDR3 nucleotides read TGTGCCAGCAGCTTGGGGATACAGGGGGTAAGCTCCTACGAGCAGTACTTC.